Presented here are 10 T cell receptor beta chains from one specimen sequenced in a study of OX40 agonist ivuxolimab in advanced cancers. Here immunoSEQ multiplex PCR was the method, and the copy in TCRdb shows in-frame clones only, minus some. The profile shows around 56,000 clones, roughly 80% of them singletons. The source material was CD4+ or CD8+ T cells sorted from blood, sampled in a trial of the OX40 agonist ivuxolimab. All receptors come from an adult with an advanced solid tumor such as melanoma, head and neck, liver or kidney cancer.

The chain couples TRBV4-2 to TRBJ2-7, with 8 bases identical to TRBD1. V lost 0 bases, J lost 3 bases, and 4 bases stayed unmatched. This CDR3 spans 15 amino acids. Germline-derived CDR1 and CDR2 are LGHNA and YNFKEQ. CDR3 protein: CASSQDLGQGYEQYF. CDR3 bases: TGTGCCAGCAGCCAAGATCTCGGACAGGGCTACGAGCAGTACTTC.

A few counts support this clone. Other DNA sequences in the sample encode the same CDR3. V is TRBV6-1 and J is TRBJ1-1; no reliable D call. The germline V gene has CDR1 MNHNS and CDR2 SASEGT. CDR3 length equals 13 residues. Trimming shortened V by 6 bases and J by 5 bases, and 13 bases separated the two germline ends. In DNA form, the CDR3 reads TGTGCCAGCAGCGCCGGACGTCTAACTGAAGCTTTCTTT. Its protein product is CASSAGRLTEAFF.

This clone turned up a few times. The V call is TRBV30, the J call TRBJ1-6; D is unclear. V was cut by 3 bases and J by 8 bases, with 11 bases left in between. The germline V gene has CDR1 GTSNPN and CDR2 SVGIG (reference sequence). This CDR3 is 13 amino acids long. The CDR3: CAWREMRDSPLHF. Written as DNA, the CDR3 is TGTGCCTGGAGGGAAATGAGGGATTCACCCCTCCACTTT. The variable domain in full, completed from reference TRBV30 and TRBJ1-6, reads SQTIHQWPATLVQPVGSPLSLECTVEGTSNPNLYWYRQAAGRGLQLLFYSVGIGQISSEVPQNLSASRPQDRQFILSSKKLLLSDSGFYLCAWREMRDSPLHFGNGTRLTVT.

V and J are TRBV7-9 and TRBJ2-1; 8 nucleotides match TRBD2. This CDR3 has 16 residues. Germline V gives CDR1 SEHNR, CDR2 FQNEAQ (reference sequence). The ends lost 6 bases at V and 3 bases at J; junction bases unmatched: 10. CDR3 in DNA: TGTGCCAGCAGACTAGGACTAGCAGGCCACTACAATGAGCAGTTCTTC. Its translation: CASRLGLAGHYNEQFF.

The chain links TRBV13 to TRBJ1-4; D gene unclear. Trimming removed 5 bases from V and 4 bases from J, with 14 bases in between. The CDR3 has 15 amino acids. The germline V gene encodes CDR1 PRHDT and CDR2 FYEKMQ (reference sequence). The CDR3 coding sequence is TGTGCCAGCAGCCACCGACGGGAGAATAATGAAAAACTGTTTTTT. This translates into CASSHRRENNEKLFF.

This clone was observed a few times. The V call is TRBV15, the J call TRBJ1-4; the D gene is possibly TRBD1 (5 bases). This CDR3 region has 15 residues. CDR1 is LNHNV, CDR2 YYDKDF, per germline (reference sequence). With 3 bases removed from V and 7 bases from J, the gap between germline ends came to 15 bases. The CDR3 DNA is TGTGCCACCAGCAGGGGACCCTCGGGGGGTGAAAAACTGTTTTTT. Its translation is CATSRGPSGGEKLFF.

This chain links TRBV6-1 with TRBJ2-1, with 8 bases aligning to TRBD1. Losses at the gene ends were 5 bases for V and 0 bases for J; bases not matched to a gene: 3. The V gene's germline CDR1 is MNHNS and CDR2 SASEGT. The CDR3 is 15 amino acids. CDR3 sequence reads: CASSRQGSSYNEQFF. In DNA form, the CDR3 reads TGTGCCAGCAGTCGACAGGGGAGCTCCTACAATGAGCAGTTCTTC.

CDR3 bases: TGTGCCAGCAGTTTATTTACCGGACTGCGCACAGATACGCAGTATTTT. It yields the protein CASSLFTGLRTDTQYF. V usage is TRBV28 and J usage is TRBJ2-3, with a tentative D call TRBD2 (5 bases). Deletions cut 1 base from V and 1 base from J, with 12 bases between. Germline CDR1 reads MDHEN; CDR2 reads SYDVKM. This CDR3 has 16 amino acids.

This chain links TRBV18 with TRBJ1-1, with 10 bases lining up with TRBD1. The germline gives CDR1 KGHSH, CDR2 LQKENI. V shed 6 bases, J shed 3 bases, and the junction held 7 bases outside the gene matches. This CDR3 has 15 amino acids. The CDR3 reads CASSPRTGGYTEAFF. The CDR3 nucleotides are TGTGCCAGCTCTCCCAGGACAGGGGGGTACACTGAAGCTTTCTTT. Full variable domain (outside the CDR3, taken from reference TRBV18 and TRBJ1-1): NAGVMQNPRHLVRRRGQEARLRCSPMKGHSHVYWYRQLPEEGLKFMVYLQKENIIDESGMPKERFSAEFPKEGPSILRIQQVVRGDSAAYFCASSPRTGGYTEAFFGQGTRLTVV.

V usage is TRBV29-1 and J usage is TRBJ2-3, with D tentatively TRBD1 or TRBD2 (5 bases each). Germline V gene sequence: CDR1 SQVTM, CDR2 ANQGSEA. The length of the CDR3 is 14 residues. Trimming stripped 3 bases from V and 6 bases from J, with 16 bases between. The CDR3 DNA is TGCAGCGTTGATCAGGGAGTTTTGTCGGATACGCAGTATTTT. This gives the protein CSVDQGVLSDTQYF.